This record concerns one T cell receptor beta chain sequence. This entry belongs to a study of cytomegalovirus exposure and HLA in healthy donors. This CDR3 has 16 residues. Trimming at V came to 5 bases and at J to 2 bases, leaving 4 bases not matched to a gene. CDR1 and CDR2 (germline): LNHDA, SQIVND (reference sequence). Primers for the PCR totalled 60 Vbeta and 13 Jbeta. Some clones are missing from TCRdb's copy, which holds only in-frame ones; the method was immunoSEQ multiplex PCR. The sample holds 99,000 or so clones, around 75% seen once. The chain carries TRBV19 and TRBJ2-2; 11 positions agree with TRBD2. This sequence was found in a man aged 25-45 years in good health and CMV-seronegative. Sequencing was done on a sample of PBMCs. CDR3 loop: CASSLAGGLNTGELFF. The CDR3 coding sequence is TGTGCCAGTAGTTTAGCGGGAGGGCTAAACACCGGGGAGCTGTTTTTT.